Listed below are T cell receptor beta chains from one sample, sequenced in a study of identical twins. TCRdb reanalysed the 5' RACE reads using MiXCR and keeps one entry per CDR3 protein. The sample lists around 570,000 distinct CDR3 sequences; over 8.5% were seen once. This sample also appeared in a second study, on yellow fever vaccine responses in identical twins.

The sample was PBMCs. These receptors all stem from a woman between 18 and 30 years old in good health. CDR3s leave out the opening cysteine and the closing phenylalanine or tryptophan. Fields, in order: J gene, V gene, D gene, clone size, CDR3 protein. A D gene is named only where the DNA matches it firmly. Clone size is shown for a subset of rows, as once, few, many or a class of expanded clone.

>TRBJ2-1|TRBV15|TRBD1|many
ATSRDYGQAYNEQF
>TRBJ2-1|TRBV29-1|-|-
SVEGPRVNEQF
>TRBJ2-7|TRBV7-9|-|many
ASSLVTPFDEQY
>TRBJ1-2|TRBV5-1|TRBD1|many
ASSLEVGTDYGYT
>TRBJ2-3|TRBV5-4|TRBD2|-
ASTQRGTSGESTDTQY
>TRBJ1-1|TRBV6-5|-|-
ASSYVGVYRDTEAF
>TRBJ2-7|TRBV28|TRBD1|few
AATGSYEQY
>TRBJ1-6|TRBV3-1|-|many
ASSQDSGTYNSPLH
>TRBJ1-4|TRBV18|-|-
ASSPDGVREKLF
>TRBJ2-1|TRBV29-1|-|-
SVEDHGGNEQF
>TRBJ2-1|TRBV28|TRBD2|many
ASSPTSVVVNEQF
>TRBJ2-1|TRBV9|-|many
ASSVDLGSDIYNEQF
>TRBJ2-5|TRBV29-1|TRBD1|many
SVEVEGQAVFETQY
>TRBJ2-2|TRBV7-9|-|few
ASSSPAGANTGELF
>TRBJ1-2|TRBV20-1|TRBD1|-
SARLGQGIYGYT
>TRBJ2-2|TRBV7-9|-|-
ASSNRASGELF
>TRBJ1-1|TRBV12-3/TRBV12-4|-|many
ASSPLRETEAF
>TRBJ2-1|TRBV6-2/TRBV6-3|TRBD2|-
ASSYSSLAGATYNEQF
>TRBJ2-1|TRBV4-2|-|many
ASSQTDLPEQF
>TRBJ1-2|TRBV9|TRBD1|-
ASSGQGIGGYT
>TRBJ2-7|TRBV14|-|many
ASSRPGAPREQY
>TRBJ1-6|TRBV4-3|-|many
ASSQGGGPPH